A selection of T cell receptor beta chains follows, all from one sample in a study of response to subunit inactivated influenza vaccine. TCRdb fed the RT-PCR reads into MiXCR, producing one record per CDR3 protein. Of some 600,000 distinct CDR3 sequences listed, approximately 15% are singletons. Sequencing was performed on PBMCs from blood, taken 14 to 15 days before vaccination. Receptor source: a man aged 45 to 65 who received an inactivated influenza vaccine. CDR3s include the opening cysteine and the closing phenylalanine or tryptophan. The size entry is marked missing in some rows and otherwise reads once, few, many or a size class.

J gene,clone size,V gene,CDR3 protein
TRBJ1-1,.,TRBV2,CASSEGGAGTEAFF
TRBJ2-7,few,TRBV29-1,CSVETGERYEQYF
TRBJ1-1,few,TRBV9,CASSVPGGDTEAFF
TRBJ2-3,few,TRBV10-1,CASSDPASGHRDTQYF
TRBJ2-1,.,TRBV6-2/TRBV6-3,CASSREAELRTFRGVEQFF
TRBJ1-5,.,TRBV19,CASSIGTGTQPQHF
TRBJ2-1,.,TRBV15,CATSKPEMEEYSHEQFF
TRBJ2-3,.,TRBV20-1,CSATNRQGWTDTQYF
TRBJ2-5,.,TRBV20-1,CSASGQYQETQYF
TRBJ2-1,many,TRBV6-6,CASSYSKGHEQFF
TRBJ2-7,.,TRBV5-1,CASSAQSQGREQYF
TRBJ2-6,.,TRBV5-1,CASSGRTGITGANVLTF
TRBJ2-1,few,TRBV5-6,CASSLGGQGAYNEQFF
TRBJ2-1,.,TRBV7-9,CAWREGSNEQFF
TRBJ2-3,many,TRBV7-8,CASSPRFSGRADTQYF
TRBJ1-4,.,TRBV19,CASSGLAATNEKLFF
TRBJ2-5,few,TRBV20-1,CSATGLAGLNQETQYF
TRBJ2-5,.,TRBV5-1,CASSLSSGEKTQYF
TRBJ2-7,.,TRBV3-1,CASSQKGTSEQYF
TRBJ2-5,few,TRBV28,CASSPPGAGGETQYF
TRBJ2-1,.,TRBV5-1,CASSLGQASSYNEQFF
TRBJ2-5,few,TRBV29-1,CSGGETSGTQYF
TRBJ2-1,few,TRBV4-3,CASSQDTGAQYNEQFF
TRBJ2-3,.,TRBV28,CASSTTVDTQYF
TRBJ1-5,few,TRBV15,CATSRDRALQGQPQHF
TRBJ2-1,few,TRBV6-2/TRBV6-3,CASSYSGLAPQRNEQFF
TRBJ2-7,.,TRBV6-5,CASSWDRNSYEQYF
TRBJ2-7,many,TRBV4-1,CASSQDTGTGEQYF
TRBJ2-1,few,TRBV2,CASSEGTRPSYNEQFF
TRBJ2-3,.,TRBV28,CASSLGGPRVDTQYF
TRBJ1-4,few,TRBV5-1,CASSLGSSRGREKLFF
TRBJ1-1,.,TRBV29-1,CIGTVGGNTEAFF
TRBJ2-1,many,TRBV7-8,CASSQSGRGYNEQFF
TRBJ2-3,.,TRBV7-9,CASSPLAGLRTDTQYF
TRBJ2-7,.,TRBV4-2,CASSQEGGSSYEQYF
TRBJ2-3,few,TRBV6-2/TRBV6-3,CASSYLPIAPTDTQYF
TRBJ2-1,.,TRBV5-1,CASMVGLRGGRTYNEQFF
TRBJ2-3,many,TRBV7-3,CASSLGAADTQYF
TRBJ2-2,.,TRBV28,CASRVAGETGELVF
TRBJ2-1,.,TRBV15,CATSREIGSYNEQFF
TRBJ2-7,few,TRBV11-2,CASSPLSGSREQYF
TRBJ2-4,few,TRBV5-5,CASSFSGTGNIQYF